The 18 T cell receptor beta chains below all came from one sample that was sequenced in a study of breast tumors, draining lymph nodes, adjacent tissues. TCRdb independently ran MiXCR on the multiplex PCR reads; one entry per CDR3 protein. The sample consists of 150,000 to 200,000 distinct CDR3 sequences, 33% of them appearing once. Samples came from axillary lymph nodes draining the breast cancer. Specimen: axillary lymph node tissue. The receptors were gathered from a female donor with breast cancer. Some clones in this sample may be carry-over from other donors' samples.

The table lists this clonotype with many counts. The V call is TRBV18, the J call TRBJ2-7; weak D call: TRBD1 (6 bases). The CDR3 is 16 amino acids. V lost 4 bases to trimming and J lost 0 bases, with 16 bases between them. Germline CDR1 is KGHSH and CDR2 is LQKENI. The CDR3 loop reads CASSRDRDTSSYEQYF. CDR3 DNA sequence: TGTGCCAGCTCACGGGACCGGGACACGAGCTCCTACGAGCAGTACTTC.

The sample holds a few counts of this clonotype. Being one base from a much bigger clone, this may be a read error. The J gene is TRBJ2-7, the V gene TRBV20-1; 10 bases are a match to TRBD2. V was pared by 7 bases and J by 6 bases, with 12 bases of the junction left unmatched. This CDR3 region has 14 residues. CDR1 and CDR2 from the germline V gene are DFQATT and SNEGSKA (reference sequence). As DNA, the CDR3 is TGCAGTGTTTCCGGACTAGCGGCGGGCTCCGAGCAGTACTTC. This gives the protein CSVSGLAAGSEQYF.

In this sample, this clonotype turned up many times. The J gene is TRBJ1-5, the V gene TRBV9, with D unclear. This CDR3 has 14 residues. Trimming left V 0 bases short and J 0 bases short, with 4 bases between. CDR1 and CDR2 (germline): SGDLS, YYNGEE. In nucleotides, the CDR3 is TGTGCCAGCAGCGTAGATACTAGCAATCAGCCCCAGCATTTT. It specifies CASSVDTSNQPQHF. The variable domain in full, with the rest retrieved from reference TRBV9 and TRBJ1-5, is DSGVTQTPKHLITATGQRVTLRCSPRSGDLSVYWYQQSLDQGLQFLIQYYNGEERAKGNILERFSAQQFPDLHSELNLSSLELGDSALYFCASSVDTSNQPQHFGDGTRLSIL.

The chain couples TRBV7-9 to TRBJ2-1; 13 nucleotides match TRBD2. This CDR3 region has 22 residues. Germline assignment: CDR1 SEHNR and CDR2 FQNEAQ (reference sequence). With 5 bases clipped from V and 4 bases from J, the junction kept 23 bases outside the gene matches. The CDR3 DNA reads TGTGCCAGCAGCAATAGATGGTCGCGGACTAGCGGGGGCCAAACCCTATACAATGAGCAGTTCTTC. Its translation is CASSNRWSRTSGGQTLYNEQFF.

About this clonotype: With a much larger clone just one base away, this may be a read error. The gene calls are TRBV6-2 or TRBV6-3 and TRBJ2-7; TRBD2 is a possible D gene (5 bases). Germline CDR1 is MNHEY and CDR2 is SVGEGT. Trimming removed 5 bases at V and 3 bases at J, with 14 bases between. The CDR3 runs 14 residues. CDR3 sequence (DNA): TGTGCCAGCAGTGCCTGGTTCAGCGGCTACGAGCAGTACTTC. Translated: CASSAWFSGYEQYF.

This clonotype was counted only a few times. This chain uses TRBV28 with TRBJ2-6, with D possibly TRBD2 on 5 matching bases. The CDR3 totals 15 residues. Trimming pared 3 bases from V and 2 bases from J, leaving 8 bases between. The V gene's germline CDR1 is MDHEN and CDR2 SYDVKM. CDR3 protein: CASSFEGTGANVLTF. CDR3 in DNA: TGTGCCAGCAGTTTTGAGGGAACTGGGGCCAACGTCCTGACTTTC.

This clonotype was seen many times. The V gene is TRBV18, the J gene TRBJ2-3; TRBD1 aligns across 9 bases. Germline lookup yields CDR1 KGHSH and CDR2 LQKENI. Losses at the gene ends were 4 bases for V and 5 bases for J; bases not matched to a gene: 7. The CDR3 sequence is 15 residues long. The CDR3 reads CASSLRDRVIDTQYF. CDR3 nucleotides: TGTGCCAGCTCACTCCGGGACAGGGTAATAGATACGCAGTATTTT.

In its sample, this clonotype was seen many times. The chain has TRBV30 and TRBJ2-3, with 10 bases identical to TRBD2. Per germline, CDR1 GTSNPN and CDR2 SVGIG (reference sequence). The J segment lost 2 bases and the V segment lost 3 bases, leaving 8 bases of the junction unmatched. The CDR3 length is 16 residues. This CDR3 reads CAWSASSGGFTDTQYF. In nucleotides, the CDR3 is TGTGCCTGGAGCGCTTCTAGCGGGGGATTCACAGATACGCAGTATTTT. Full variable domain (missing parts from reference TRBV30 and TRBJ2-3): SQTIHQWPATLVQPVGSPLSLECTVEGTSNPNLYWYRQAAGRGLQLLFYSVGIGQISSEVPQNLSASRPQDRQFILSSKKLLLSDSGFYLCAWSASSGGFTDTQYFGPGTRLTVL.

This clonotype was observed at least ten times. This chain links TRBV2 with TRBJ1-3; D is unclear. The germline gives CDR1 SNHLY, CDR2 FYNNEI. The CDR3 has 15 amino acids. The ends were cut back, 7 bases at V and 0 bases at J, with 13 bases in the middle. The DNA of the CDR3 is TGTGCCAGCACGGAAGATAGTTACTCTGGAAACACCATATATTTT. This gives the protein CASTEDSYSGNTIYF.

This clonotype was counted at least ten times. This chain links TRBV11-2 with TRBJ2-3; 8 bases fit TRBD1. The CDR3 has 16 residues. The V gene's germline CDR1 is SGHAT and CDR2 FQNNGV. V shed 3 bases, J shed 6 bases, and the junction held 11 bases outside the gene matches. The CDR3 loop is CASSFPGQGRADTQYF. The CDR3 DNA reads TGTGCCAGCAGCTTCCCCGGACAGGGAAGAGCGGATACGCAGTATTTT.

The J gene is TRBJ1-2, the V gene TRBV20-1; D call uncertain. V lost 3 bases and J lost 6, with 11 bases in between. The CDR3 runs to 12 residues. CDR1 is DFQATT, CDR2 SNEGSKA, per germline (reference sequence). CDR3 sequence: CSASKVGHGYTF. The CDR3 coding sequence is TGCAGTGCTAGCAAGGTGGGCCATGGCTACACCTTC.

This clonotype was picked up many times. CDR3 DNA sequence: TGTGCCAGCAGTTACTCCAGGGACGTTAGAGGGGGCTACACCTTC. This sequence encodes CASSYSRDVRGGYTF. The V and J genes are TRBV6-5 and TRBJ1-2; a possible D gene is TRBD1 (5 bases). The CDR3 covers 15 residues. V was pared by 0 bases and J by 8 bases, with 16 bases between. Looked up from germline, CDR1 is MNHEY and CDR2 is SVGAGI.

This clonotype came up many times. The chain links TRBV7-2 to TRBJ2-1; D not resolved. This CDR3 contains 13 residues. CDR1 and CDR2 (germline): SGHTA, FQGNSA. V was pared by 1 base and J by 4 bases, with 5 bases between. The CDR3 loop reads CASSLGHYNEQFF. DNA for the CDR3: TGTGCCAGCAGCTTAGGACATTACAATGAGCAGTTCTTC.

In its sample, this clonotype was seen many times. This chain links TRBV9 with TRBJ1-3; 8 bases agree with TRBD1. CDR1 and CDR2 (germline): SGDLS, YYNGEE. Trimming took 3 bases from V and 2 from J; bases not matched to a gene: 10. The length of the CDR3 is 17 residues. CDR3 loop: CASSAADRGFAGNTIYF. The CDR3 DNA reads as TGTGCCAGCAGCGCGGCTGACAGGGGTTTCGCTGGAAACACCATATATTTT. The entire variable domain, with the rest obtained from reference TRBV9 and TRBJ1-3, is as follows: DSGVTQTPKHLITATGQRVTLRCSPRSGDLSVYWYQQSLDQGLQFLIQYYNGEERAKGNILERFSAQQFPDLHSELNLSSLELGDSALYFCASSAADRGFAGNTIYFGEGSWLTVV.

This clonotype was counted ten times or more. CDR3 in DNA: TGTGCCACCACCCGGGAGGGGAGATCCTACGAGCAGTACTTC. The encoded protein is CATTREGRSYEQYF. The rearrangement joins TRBV6-1 to TRBJ2-7; 8 nucleotides agree with TRBD2. Germline V lookup: CDR1 MNHNS, CDR2 SASEGT. V shed 10 bases and J 1 base; nucleotides not matched to a gene: 9. CDR3 length: 14 residues.

This clonotype was observed a few times. V gene TRBV28 combines with J gene TRBJ1-5; D is possibly TRBD1 (5 bases). V lost 5 bases and J lost 4, with 21 bases in between. Germline CDR1 is MDHEN and CDR2 is SYDVKM. The CDR3 extends over 17 amino acids. CDR3 coding DNA: TGTGCCAGCAGTAATAACCGGGCCAGGGTGCGAAATCAGCCCCAGCATTTT. This codes for CASSNNRARVRNQPQHF.

Worth noting for this clonotype: At one end, the junction sequence differs from germline, possibly due to a read error. The chain carries TRBV12-3 or TRBV12-4 and TRBJ2-6; D is possibly TRBD2 (7 bases). The CDR3 spans 15 residues. Here the CDR3 DNA reads TGTGCCAGCAGTTTAGTGGGAGGGGGACTGAACACTGAAGCTTTC. Its translation: CASSLVGGGLNTEAF.

This clonotype was counted between two and nine times. The V call is TRBV28, the J call TRBJ2-3; TRBD2 matches 15 bases. This CDR3 spans 17 amino acids. Germline V gene sequence: CDR1 MDHEN, CDR2 SYDVKM. Unmatched junction bases numbered 4, after V lost 1 base and J lost 5 bases. CDR3: CASSLLGTSGRIDTQYF. The CDR3 DNA reads TGTGCCAGCAGTTTATTGGGGACTAGCGGGAGGATAGATACGCAGTATTTT.